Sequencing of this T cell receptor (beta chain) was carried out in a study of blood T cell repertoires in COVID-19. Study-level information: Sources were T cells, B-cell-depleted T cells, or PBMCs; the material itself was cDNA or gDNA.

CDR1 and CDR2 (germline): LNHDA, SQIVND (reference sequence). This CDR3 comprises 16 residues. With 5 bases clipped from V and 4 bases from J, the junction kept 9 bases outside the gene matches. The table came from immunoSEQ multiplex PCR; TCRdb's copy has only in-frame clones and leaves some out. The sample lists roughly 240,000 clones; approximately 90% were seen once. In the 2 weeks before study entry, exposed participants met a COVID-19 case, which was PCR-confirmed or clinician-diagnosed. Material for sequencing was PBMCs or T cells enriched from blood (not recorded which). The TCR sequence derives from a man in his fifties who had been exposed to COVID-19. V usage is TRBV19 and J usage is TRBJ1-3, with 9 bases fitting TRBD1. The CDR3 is CASSFYGQGFGNTIYF. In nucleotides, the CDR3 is TGTGCCAGTAGTTTTTACGGACAGGGGTTCGGAAACACCATATATTTT.